Here is one T cell receptor (beta chain) with its context. The data derive from a study of CD8+CD57+ T cells in acquired aplastic anemia. Study information: Yields of DNA that came from sorted CD4+ and CD8+ cells averaged about 3 ug. Healthy CD8+ samples averaged approximately 9.9 million reads.

The CDR3 runs to 12 residues. Trimming at V came to 11 bases and at J to 3 bases, leaving 4 bases not matched to a gene. Germline V gives CDR1 MGHDK, CDR2 SYGVNS. According to the study, genomic DNA was the template for TCR beta VDJ and CDR3 profiling. TCRdb reprocessed the reads via MiXCR and lists one record per CDR3 protein. The table lists approximately 99,000 distinct CDR3 sequences, 51% of them singletons. The source of this sequence is a human donor in good health, serving as a control. The chain employs TRBV25-1 and TRBJ1-5; 7 bases match TRBD1. The sequencing input was sorted CD4+, CD8+, or CD8+CD57+ T cells (not recorded which) from PBMCs. CDR3 protein: CAGGTVNQPQHF. The CDR3 nucleotides are TGTGCCGGCGGGACAGTCAATCAGCCCCAGCATTTT.